A single sample is the source of the 13 T cell receptor beta chains below, sequenced in a study of shared clonotypes between healthy human individuals. Assay: immunoSEQ multiplex PCR; the TCRdb copy retains only in-frame clones and omits some. This table holds approximately 100,000 clones, about 66% found once. Source material: memory CD8+ T cells sorted from blood. This sample's subset: CD45RO+ cells pooled with CCR7-negative TemRA cells. Receptor source: a woman aged 25 to 39 in good health.

The V gene is TRBV28, the J gene TRBJ2-5, with a possible D match to TRBD1 (6 bases). The CDR3 length is 15 residues. The germline V gene has CDR1 MDHEN and CDR2 SYDVKM. The V gene lost 4 bases and the J gene lost 5 bases, with 17 bases spanning the gap. The CDR3 protein is CASSSQGFSWETQYF. DNA for the CDR3: TGTGCCAGCAGTTCACAGGGCTTTTCCTGGGAGACCCAGTACTTC.

This rearrangement joins TRBV28 to TRBJ2-7; weak D call: TRBD1 (6 bases). Trimming cost V 5 bases and J 3 bases, with 14 bases left between them. Germline V gene sequence: CDR1 MDHEN, CDR2 SYDVKM. CDR3 length equals 14 residues. CDR3 DNA: TGTGCCAGCAGTCCCCAACGAGGGGGCTACGAGCAGTACTTC. It translates to CASSPQRGGYEQYF.

The chain carries TRBV27 and TRBJ2-3; 11 nucleotides agree with TRBD2. Germline V gives CDR1 MNHEY, CDR2 SMNVEV (reference sequence). Trimming at V came to 3 bases and at J to 4 bases, leaving 6 bases not matched to a gene. The CDR3 loop spans 16 amino acids. For the CDR3, the DNA is TGTGCCAGCAGTTTTTTAGCGGGAGGGCCCCCAGATACGCAGTATTTT. This sequence encodes CASSFLAGGPPDTQYF.

This clone appeared many times. The V gene is TRBV4-2, the J gene TRBJ2-7, with 7 bases lining up with TRBD2. This CDR3 contains 15 residues. CDR1 is LGHNA and CDR2 is YNFKEQ in the germline V gene. Trimming took 0 bases from V and 2 from J; bases not matched to a gene: 4. The CDR3 DNA follows: TGTGCCAGCAGCCAAGATCTAGCGGAAGCCTACGAGCAGTACTTC. Translation: CASSQDLAEAYEQYF.

The chain joins TRBV9 to TRBJ1-1; 7 nucleotides agree with TRBD1. V trimming: 8 bases; J trimming: 0 bases; junction bases outside the gene matches: 4. CDR1 is SGDLS and CDR2 is YYNGEE in the germline V gene. The CDR3 length is 13 residues. This chain's CDR3 is CASDRDMNTEAFF. The CDR3 DNA reads TGTGCCAGTGACAGGGACATGAACACTGAAGCTTTCTTT.

The genes are TRBV5-1 and TRBJ1-1, with TRBD1 as a possible D gene (5 bases). CDR1 and CDR2 (germline): SGHRS, YFSETQ. The CDR3 runs to 14 residues. Trimming stripped 4 bases from V and 3 bases from J, with 13 bases between. CDR3 in DNA: TGCGCCAGCAGCCAAGGGGACGGGTACACTGAAGCTTTCTTT. Encoded protein: CASSQGDGYTEAFF. The variable domain in full, with the rest retrieved from reference TRBV5-1 and TRBJ1-1, is KAGVTQTPRYLIKTRGQQVTLSCSPISGHRSVSWYQQTPGQGLQFLFEYFSETQRNKGNFPGRFSGRQFSNSRSEMNVSTLELGDSALYLCASSQGDGYTEAFFGQGTRLTVV.

This clone was observed at least ten times. This chain joins TRBV30 and TRBJ2-2, with 10 positions matching TRBD2. Trimming removed 2 bases from V and 0 bases from J; junction bases left unmatched: 27. The germline V gene has CDR1 GTSNPN and CDR2 SVGIG (reference sequence). The CDR3 totals 24 residues. CDR3: CAWSTHSSLGQSGAGGANTGELFF. In nucleotides, the CDR3 is TGTGCCTGGAGTACCCACAGTTCTCTAGGTCAATCGGGAGCGGGAGGGGCGAACACCGGGGAGCTGTTTTTT. The complete variable domain, with remaining parts taken from reference TRBV30 and TRBJ2-2, reads SQTIHQWPATLVQPVGSPLSLECTVEGTSNPNLYWYRQAAGRGLQLLFYSVGIGQISSEVPQNLSASRPQDRQFILSSKKLLLSDSGFYLCAWSTHSSLGQSGAGGANTGELFFGEGSRLTVL.

The chain employs TRBV19 and TRBJ2-2; TRBD2 aligns across 7 bases. The CDR3 has 15 amino acids. CDR1 is LNHDA, CDR2 SQIVND, per germline (reference sequence). V lost 5 bases and J lost 5; bases outside the gene matches: 8. CDR3 nucleotide sequence: TGTGCCAGTAGTGTGACTAGCCTTGGAACCGGGGAGCTGTTTTTT. This codes for CASSVTSLGTGELFF.

The rearrangement joins TRBV11-1 to TRBJ2-1; D is possibly TRBD1 or TRBD2 (5 bases each). V was pared by 1 base and J by 0 bases, with 7 bases between. The CDR3 is 15 residues long. CDR1 and CDR2 (germline): SGHAT, FQDESV (reference sequence). In DNA, the CDR3 is TGTGCCAGCAGCTTAGAGGGACCCTCCTACAATGAGCAGTTCTTC. Translated, it gives CASSLEGPSYNEQFF.

V and J are TRBV2 and TRBJ2-1; no reliable D call. The CDR3 sequence is 14 residues long. Germline CDR1 SNHLY, CDR2 FYNNEI. Trimming took off 6 bases at V and 4 bases at J, with 13 bases between the two ends. In nucleotides, the CDR3 is TGTGCCAGCAGCGGACCATTCCATTACAATGAGCAGTTCTTC. Translated, it gives CASSGPFHYNEQFF.

The chain is built from TRBV6-6 and TRBJ2-7, with TRBD1 identical over 7 bases. V lost 2 bases, J lost 1 base, and 5 bases stayed unmatched. The CDR3 is 15 amino acids. CDR1 is MNHNY, CDR2 SVGAGI, per germline (reference sequence). The CDR3 DNA reads as TGTGCCAGCAGTTACAGGGGGACAGCGTCCTACGAGCAGTACTTC. This encodes CASSYRGTASYEQYF.

The genes are TRBV6-5 and TRBJ2-3; 7 bases match TRBD1. The CDR3 sequence is 11 residues long. Germline V CDR1 and CDR2: MNHEY, SVGAGI. V was clipped by 8 bases and J by 6 bases; unmatched bases: 2. The CDR3 coding sequence is TGTGCCAGCTTGGACAGGGATACGCAGTATTTT. Translating gives CASLDRDTQYF.

Note on this clone: Within the sample, other DNA sequences also encode this same CDR3. The V call is TRBV5-1, the J call TRBJ2-1; D uncertain. This CDR3 has 15 amino acids. The germline V gene has CDR1 SGHRS and CDR2 YFSETQ. Trimming shortened V by 0 bases and J by 0 bases, and 7 bases separated the two germline ends. The CDR3 reads CASSLDSSSYNEQFF. CDR3 DNA sequence: TGCGCCAGCAGCTTGGATTCAAGCTCCTACAATGAGCAGTTCTTC.